These 3 T cell receptor beta chains share one sample of origin, sequenced in a study of T cell clonality in common variable immunodeficiency. Clones were sequenced by immunoSEQ multiplex PCR, and TCRdb holds only the in-frame ones, with some missing. The sample contains around 39,000 clones, none of them singletons. What was sequenced was peripheral blood mononuclear cells. These receptors were obtained from a person aged 18-70 years in good health.

This clone was seen more than once but under ten times. Read data end 3 residues before the CDR3 end; the end is taken from the germline J gene. The rearrangement uses TRBV20-1 and TRBJ2-7; D may be TRBD2 (5 bases). The CDR3 spans 13 residues. Trimming stripped 3 bases from V and 2 bases from J, with 11 bases between. From germline, CDR1 is DFQATT and CDR2 SNEGSKA (reference sequence). The CDR3 here is CSASQAEPYEQYF. Incomplete CDR3 DNA: TGCAGTGCTAGTCAAGCGGAACCCTACGAG.

There are a few counts of this clone. CDR3 sequence: CASSKAYEQYF. Partial CDR3 DNA: TGTGCCAGCAGTAAGGCCTACGAG. This chain uses TRBV25-1 with TRBJ2-7, with D unresolved. The sequence runs out 3 residues before the end of the CDR3; the remainder is reconstructed from the germline J gene. Per the germline V gene, CDR1 is MGHDK and CDR2 is SYGVNS. The V gene lost 5 bases and the J gene lost 2 bases, with 4 bases spanning the gap. This CDR3 region has 11 residues.

This clone was recorded at least ten times. The read ends 3 residues early relative to the CDR3; the germline J gene fills the gap. The chain recombines TRBV3-1 (or the pseudogene TRBV3-2) with TRBJ2-3; D is unclear. Looked up from germline, CDR1 is LGHDT and CDR2 is YNNKEL (reference sequence). CDR3 length: 13 amino acids. Trimming removed 5 bases at V and 4 bases at J, with 10 bases between. This CDR3 reads CASSYEQPDTQYF. CDR3 DNA (partial): TGTGCCAGCAGCTACGAACAGCCAGATACG.